These 26 T cell receptor beta chains were all obtained from the same sample, sequenced in a study of blood T cell repertoires in COVID-19. Only in-frame clones appear in the TCRdb table, and some are missing; sequencing was by immunoSEQ multiplex PCR. The data contain a few hundred thousand clones, 90% of them singletons. The source material was PBMCs or T cells enriched from blood (not recorded which). These receptors were obtained from a woman in her late teens or twenties with acute COVID-19.

Points on this clone: Other DNA sequences in the same sample also yield this CDR3. The rearrangement joins TRBV29-1 to TRBJ2-2; 11 positions match TRBD2. Germline CDR1 and CDR2: SQVTM and ANQGSEA. V shed 5 bases and J 1 base; nucleotides not matched to a gene: 3. The CDR3 covers 15 residues. The CDR3 DNA follows: TGCAGCGTTCGGACTAGCGGGTTGAACACCGGGGAGCTGTTTTTT. It is translated as CSVRTSGLNTGELFF.

CDR3 sequence reads: CASSFEGASGSTDTQYF. The CDR3, as DNA: TGTGCCAGCAGCTTTGAGGGCGCTAGCGGGAGTACAGATACGCAGTATTTT. The V gene is TRBV5-8, the J gene TRBJ2-3; 10 positions match TRBD2. CDR1 and CDR2 from the germline V gene are SGHTS and YDEGEE. V shed 2 bases and J 3 bases; nucleotides not matched to a gene: 9. The CDR3 is made up of 17 amino acids.

The CDR3 nucleotides read TGCGCCAGCAGCCAAGATATAATGGACAGGGTAGCCAAAAACATTCAGTACTTC. Translated, it gives CASSQDIMDRVAKNIQYF. The chain links TRBV4-1 to TRBJ2-4; 8 positions match TRBD1. From germline, CDR1 is MGHRA and CDR2 YSYEKL. The CDR3 is 18 residues long. J gave up 0 bases and V 0 bases, and 7 bases lay outside the gene matches.

As to this clone: This same CDR3 is encoded by further DNA sequences in the sample. This chain connects TRBV30 to TRBJ2-7; D may be TRBD2 (6 bases). The CDR3 consists of 12 residues. Germline V gene lookup returns CDR1 GTSNPN and CDR2 SVGIG (reference sequence). V was trimmed by 5 bases and J by 2 bases, leaving 10 bases between them. The CDR3 DNA reads as TGTGCCTGGGGGGACTCTCCCTACGAGCAGTACTTC. This encodes CAWGDSPYEQYF.

The CDR3 sequence is CASGFHSNYGYTF. For the CDR3, the DNA is TGTGCTAGTGGTTTCCACAGTAACTATGGCTACACCTTC. This sequence joins TRBV12-5 and TRBJ1-2; D is uncertain. V lost 3 bases to trimming and J lost 1 base, with 6 bases between them. The germline CDR1 and CDR2 sequences are LGHNT and FRNRAP. The CDR3 loop spans 13 amino acids. The whole variable domain, remainder taken from reference TRBV12-5 and TRBJ1-2, is DARVTQTPRHKVTEMGQEVTMRCQPILGHNTVFWYRQTMMQGLELLAYFRNRAPLDDSGMPKDRFSAEMPDATLATLKIQPSEPRDSAVYFCASGFHSNYGYTFGSGTRLTVV.

The chain employs TRBV7-3 and TRBJ1-2; TRBD1 aligns across 7 bases. This CDR3 region has 14 residues. The trim removed 5 bases at V and 3 bases at J, leaving 6 bases unmatched. CDR1 and CDR2 from the germline V gene are SGHTA and FQGTGA. The CDR3 nucleotides are TGTGCCAGCAGCCGAAGGACAGGCGACTATGGCTACACCTTC. Translating it yields CASSRRTGDYGYTF.

The chain couples TRBV3-1 (or the pseudogene TRBV3-2) to TRBJ1-2, with TRBD1 matching over 7 bases. Germline V gene sequence: CDR1 LGHDT, CDR2 YNNKEL (reference sequence). The ends lost 1 base at V and 3 bases at J; junction bases unmatched: 8. This CDR3 is built from 16 residues. The CDR3 coding sequence is TGTGCCAGCAGCCAAGGCAGGGGGTTGAGACACTATGGCTACACCTTC. Encoded protein: CASSQGRGLRHYGYTF.

This clone occurred once. The rearrangement links TRBV6-1 to TRBJ1-2; D is undetermined. The CDR3 contains 15 residues. Germline-derived CDR1 and CDR2 are MNHNS and SASEGT. With 2 bases removed from V and 4 bases from J, the gap between germline ends came to 14 bases. In DNA, the CDR3 is TGTGCCAGCAGTGAAAAACCCGTGGCAGGCTATGGCTACACCTTC. Translating it yields CASSEKPVAGYGYTF.

This clone appeared once. The rearrangement uses TRBV21-1 and TRBJ1-1. TRBV21-1 is given as a pseudogene. CDR3 length: 17 amino acids. CDR3 amino acids: CASSKSRRQSMNTEAFF. DNA of the CDR3: TGTGCCAGCAGCAAGAGTCGGCGGCAGTCCATGAACACTGAAGCTTTCTTT.

The chain employs TRBV2 and TRBJ2-3, with 14 bases matching TRBD2. The germline V gene encodes CDR1 SNHLY and CDR2 FYNNEI. The CDR3 contains 20 residues. V lost 0 bases, J lost 8 bases, and 16 bases stayed unmatched. The DNA of the CDR3 is TGTGCCAGCAGTGAAGCCCCTCTCGCGGGACTAGCGGGAGAAGTTGCTACGCAGTATTTT. Translated, it gives CASSEAPLAGLAGEVATQYF. The entire variable domain, with the rest obtained from reference TRBV2 and TRBJ2-3, is as follows: EPEVTQTPSHQVTQMGQEVILRCVPISNHLYFYWYRQILGQKVEFLVSFYNNEISEKSEIFDDQFSVERPDGSNFTLKIRSTKLEDSAMYFCASSEAPLAGLAGEVATQYFGPGTRLTVL.

The rearrangement links TRBV18 to TRBJ1-2; 7 positions match TRBD1. CDR1 and CDR2 (germline): KGHSH, LQKENI. V gave up 6 bases and J gave up 8 bases; unmatched junction bases: 9. There are 13 residues in the CDR3. The CDR3 sequence is CASSPTGTEGYTF. The CDR3, as DNA: TGTGCCAGCTCGCCGACCGGGACAGAGGGCTACACCTTC.

J is TRBJ1-1 and V is TRBV9, with TRBD1 identical over 11 bases. The V segment lost 0 bases and the J segment 10 bases; nucleotides outside the gene matches: 5. CDR1 and CDR2 from the germline V gene are SGDLS and YYNGEE. This CDR3 region has 14 residues. CDR3 loop: CASSVADRGRTAFF. CDR3 nucleotides: TGTGCCAGCAGCGTAGCGGACAGGGGGCGCACAGCTTTCTTT.

This clone occurred a few times. The chain is built from TRBV28 and TRBJ1-3, with D unresolved. CDR1 MDHEN and CDR2 SYDVKM come from the germline V gene. This CDR3 is built from 15 residues. V was clipped by 5 bases and J by 0 bases, with 11 bases between them. CDR3 region: CASSPWGGSGNTIYF. Here the CDR3 DNA reads TGTGCCAGCAGTCCCTGGGGAGGCTCTGGAAACACCATATATTTT. Variable domain in full (rest from reference TRBV28 and TRBJ1-3): DVKVTQSSRYLVKRTGEKVFLECVQDMDHENMFWYRQDPGLGLRLIYFSYDVKMKEKGDIPEGYSVSREKKERFSLILESASTNQTSMYLCASSPWGGSGNTIYFGEGSWLTVV.

V gene TRBV5-1 combines with J gene TRBJ2-6; no firm D call. CDR1 and CDR2 from the germline V gene are SGHRS and YFSETQ. The V end was cut by 1 base, the J end by 2 bases, with 7 bases between. This CDR3 has 15 residues. CDR3 nucleotide sequence: TGCGCCAGCAGCTTGACGGTGACTGGGGCCAACGTCCTGACTTTC. Protein sequence: CASSLTVTGANVLTF.

This clone turned up a few times. The chain has TRBV5-8 and TRBJ1-4; perhaps TRBD1 as D (6 bases). CDR1 and CDR2 (germline): SGHTS, YDEGEE. There are 15 residues in the CDR3. V was pared by 0 bases and J by 8 bases, with 14 bases between. The CDR3 here is CASSLGTVPGEKLFF. The CDR3 nucleotides are TGTGCCAGCAGCTTGGGGACAGTGCCGGGAGAAAAACTGTTTTTT.

This rearrangement joins TRBV3-1 (or the pseudogene TRBV3-2) to TRBJ1-1; D call uncertain. V dropped 1 base and J dropped 1 base, with 7 bases sitting between them. Germline V gene data show CDR1 as LGHDT and CDR2 as YNNKEL (reference sequence). The CDR3 has 14 residues. CDR3 in amino acids: CASSQGVRNTEAFF. The CDR3 DNA sequence: TGTGCCAGCAGCCAAGGAGTACGGAACACTGAAGCTTTCTTT.

This rearrangement joins TRBV7-2 to TRBJ1-1, with a possible D match to TRBD1 (6 bases). Trimming removed 8 bases at V and 5 bases at J, with 18 bases between. The V gene's germline CDR1 is SGHTA and CDR2 FQGNSA. CDR3 length: 14 amino acids. The CDR3 here is CASAVGGLGTEAFF. As DNA, the CDR3 is TGTGCCAGCGCAGTCGGGGGGCTAGGTACTGAAGCTTTCTTT.

The chain has TRBV27 and TRBJ2-1, with D perhaps TRBD1 (6 bases). This CDR3 spans 10 amino acids. Trimming removed 5 bases at V and 10 bases at J, with 6 bases between. CDR1 is MNHEY and CDR2 is SMNVEV in the germline V gene (reference sequence). CDR3 in DNA: TGTGCCAGCAGTGACAGGGAGCAGTTCTTC. Protein product: CASSDREQFF.

This chain joins TRBV2 and TRBJ1-3; no reliable D call. CDR1 and CDR2 (germline): SNHLY, FYNNEI. The CDR3 length is 15 residues. V lost 3 bases, J lost 0 bases, and 9 bases lay in between. The CDR3 DNA is TGTGCCAGCAGTGAGCGTCTTTTCTCTGGAAACACCATATATTTT. This translates into CASSERLFSGNTIYF.

The chain recombines TRBV19 with TRBJ1-3; unclear D gene. The CDR3 consists of 11 residues. Per germline, CDR1 LNHDA and CDR2 SQIVND (reference sequence). Trimming stripped 7 bases from V and 11 bases from J, with 12 bases between. This CDR3 is CASTRRRAIYF. CDR3 DNA: TGTGCCAGTACTCGGAGACGGGCCATATATTTT. Looking up the rest from reference TRBV19 and TRBJ1-3 gives the full variable domain: DGGITQSPKYLFRKEGQNVTLSCEQNLNHDAMYWYRQDPGQGLRLIYYSQIVNDFQKGDIAEGYSVSREKKESFPLTVTSAQKNPTAFYLCASTRRRAIYFGEGSWLTVV.

This clone has only one observation. V gene TRBV5-6 combines with J gene TRBJ2-2; weak D call: TRBD1 (6 bases). V was cut by 2 bases and J by 3 bases, with 17 bases left in between. The germline gives CDR1 SGHDT, CDR2 YYEEEE. The CDR3 totals 17 residues. The CDR3 is CASSFVAGVRDTGELFF. The CDR3 DNA follows: TGTGCCAGCAGCTTTGTCGCAGGGGTACGGGACACCGGGGAGCTGTTTTTT.

This clone was counted a single time. The rearrangement joins TRBV24-1 to TRBJ1-5, with 7 bases lining up with TRBD1. Germline loops: CDR1 KGHDR, CDR2 SFDVKD. The CDR3 is made up of 16 amino acids. With 3 bases clipped from V and 0 bases from J, the junction kept 4 bases outside the gene matches. CDR3: CATSDPGTDSNQPQHF. CDR3 nucleotides: TGTGCCACCAGTGATCCCGGGACAGATAGCAATCAGCCCCAGCATTTT.

V is TRBV24-1 and J is TRBJ1-5; TRBD1 aligns across 7 bases. V was clipped by 10 bases and J by 5 bases; unmatched bases: 7. The germline V gene encodes CDR1 KGHDR and CDR2 SFDVKD. The CDR3 sequence is 13 residues long. CDR3 sequence reads: CATRDSPDQPQHF. The DNA of the CDR3 is TGTGCCACTCGGGACAGCCCAGATCAGCCCCAGCATTTT.

The V gene is TRBV5-1, the J gene TRBJ2-2; D might be TRBD2 (6 bases). Germline CDR1 is SGHRS and CDR2 is YFSETQ. The CDR3 is 15 residues long. Trimming left V 0 bases short and J 4 bases short, with 10 bases between. The CDR3 loop is CASSLARESTGELFF. CDR3 DNA sequence: TGCGCCAGCAGCTTGGCACGGGAGAGCACCGGGGAGCTGTTTTTT.

This rearrangement joins TRBV3-1 (or the pseudogene TRBV3-2) to TRBJ1-2; 7 bases agree with TRBD1. Germline V gene sequence: CDR1 LGHDT, CDR2 YNNKEL (reference sequence). The CDR3 is 15 amino acids. The V and J ends lost 5 bases and 8 bases, in that order; junction bases with no gene match: 14. CDR3 in amino acids: CASSSGQVKGGGYTF. The CDR3 coding sequence is TGTGCCAGCAGCAGCGGACAGGTCAAGGGCGGGGGCTACACCTTC.

This chain joins TRBV28 and TRBJ2-1; possible D gene TRBD1, 5 bases. Germline CDR1 reads MDHEN; CDR2 reads SYDVKM. V gave up 6 bases and J gave up 3 bases, with 18 bases separating them. This CDR3 is built from 16 residues. CDR3 loop: CASSPPSQGVYNEQFF. The DNA for the CDR3 is TGTGCCAGCAGCCCCCCCTCCCAAGGGGTCTACAATGAGCAGTTCTTC.